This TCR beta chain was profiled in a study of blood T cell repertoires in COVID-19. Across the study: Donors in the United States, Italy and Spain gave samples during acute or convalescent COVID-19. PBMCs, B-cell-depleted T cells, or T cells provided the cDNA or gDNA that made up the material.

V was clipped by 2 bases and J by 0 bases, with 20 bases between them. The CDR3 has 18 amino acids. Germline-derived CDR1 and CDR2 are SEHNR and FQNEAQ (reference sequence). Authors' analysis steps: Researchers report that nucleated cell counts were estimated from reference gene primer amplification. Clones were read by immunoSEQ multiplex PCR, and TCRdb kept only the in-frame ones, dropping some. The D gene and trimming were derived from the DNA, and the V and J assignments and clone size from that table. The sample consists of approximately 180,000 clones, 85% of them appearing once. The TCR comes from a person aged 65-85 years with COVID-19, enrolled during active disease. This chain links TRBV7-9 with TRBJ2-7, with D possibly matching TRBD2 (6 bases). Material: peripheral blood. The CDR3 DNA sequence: TGTGCCAGCAGCTTATTTATCGGAGGGCGGTCCAGCTCCTACGAGCAGTACTTC. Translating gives CASSLFIGGRSSSYEQYF.